These T cell receptor beta chains were read from a single sample in a study of OX40 agonist ivuxolimab in advanced cancers. Data came from immunoSEQ multiplex PCR; TCRdb stores just in-frame clones and leaves some out. The profile shows some 65,000 clones, 75% to 90% of them singletons. Sequenced here: CD4+ or CD8+ T cells sorted from blood, sampled in a trial of the OX40 agonist ivuxolimab. These TCRs come from an adult with an advanced solid tumor such as melanoma, head and neck, liver or kidney cancer. CDR3s include the opening cysteine and the closing phenylalanine or tryptophan. D genes are given only for firm matches. Clone size appears in some rows only: once, few, many, or a class for an expanded clone.

D gene	V gene	J gene	clone size	CDR3 protein	CDR3 DNA
-	TRBV19	TRBJ2-7	-	CASSTGEGYEQYF	TGTGCCAGTAGTACCGGTGAGGGGTACGAGCAGTACTTC
TRBD1	TRBV7-2	TRBJ1-6	few	CASRTGPYNSPLHF	TGTGCCAGCAGGACAGGGCCGTATAATTCACCCCTCCACTTT
-	TRBV28	TRBJ1-2	once	CASSPPFGYGYTF	TGTGCCAGCAGTCCCCCGTTCGGGTATGGCTACACCTTC
TRBD1	TRBV2	TRBJ1-5	-	CASSRSPGQNRPQHF	TGTGCCAGCAGTCGCTCCCCGGGACAGAATCGGCCCCAGCATTTT
-	TRBV30	TRBJ2-7	-	CAWSATPGYEQYF	TGTGCCTGGAGTGCGACCCCCGGCTACGAGCAGTACTTC
-	TRBV4-1	TRBJ2-7	-	CASSARTAGGLREQYF	TGCGCCAGCAGCGCCCGGACAGCGGGCGGTCTCCGCGAGCAGTACTTC
-	TRBV18	TRBJ2-5	-	CASSPQETQYF	TGTGCCAGCTCACCCCAAGAGACCCAGTACTTC
-	TRBV18	TRBJ2-5	-	CASSPITTQETQYF	TGTGCCAGCTCACCCATCACTACCCAAGAGACCCAGTACTTC
-	TRBV20-1	TRBJ1-2	-	CSHGTNGGYTF	TGCAGTCACGGGACAAACGGTGGCTACACCTTC
TRBD1	TRBV7-2	TRBJ2-1	few	CASSLSPGGPNRGSQFF	TGTGCCAGCAGCTTATCCCCCGGCGGGCCTAACAGGGGATCACAGTTCTTC
-	TRBV30	TRBJ2-4	-	CAWSQGLDGIQYF	TGTGCCTGGTCTCAGGGACTCGACGGCATTCAGTACTTC
-	TRBV7-9	TRBJ2-3	-	CASIDGSVADTQYF	TGTGCCAGCATTGACGGGAGTGTAGCAGATACGCAGTATTTT
TRBD1	TRBV19	TRBJ1-4	-	CASSDTGGAGEKLFF	TGTGCCAGTAGTGACACAGGGGGTGCCGGTGAAAAACTGTTTTTT
-	TRBV15	TRBJ1-2	-	CATSRDRGGAYGYTF	TGTGCCACCAGCAGAGATCGTGGGGGCGCCTATGGCTACACCTTC
-	TRBV19	TRBJ1-4	-	CASSIQFTHEKLFF	TGTGCCAGTAGTATTCAGTTTACACATGAAAAACTGTTTTTT
-	TRBV5-1	TRBJ2-5	-	CASSLGEGPQETQYF	TGCGCCAGCAGCTTGGGAGAAGGCCCCCAAGAGACCCAGTACTTC
-	TRBV11-2	TRBJ2-3	once	CASSLVASLPPDTQYF	TGTGCCAGCAGCTTAGTGGCTAGTTTGCCCCCAGATACGCAGTATTTT
TRBD2	TRBV5-4	TRBJ2-2	-	CASSFGLAGRRGGELFF	TGTGCCAGCAGCTTCGGACTAGCGGGGCGGCGGGGCGGGGAGCTGTTTTTT
-	TRBV5-1	TRBJ2-6	-	CASSYTGFGANVLTF	TGCGCCAGCAGTTATACAGGGTTTGGGGCCAACGTCCTGACTTTC
-	TRBV28	TRBJ2-7	-	CASRTEGAHEQYF	TGTGCCAGCAGGACGGAAGGGGCCCACGAGCAGTACTTC
-	TRBV4-1	TRBJ2-1	-	CASSQTGGSYNEQFF	TGCGCCAGCAGCCAGACCGGCGGGTCCTACAATGAGCAGTTCTTC
TRBD2	TRBV7-8	TRBJ2-1	-	CASSPLPGRGGNEQFF	TGTGCCAGCAGCCCTCTACCAGGGAGGGGAGGCAATGAGCAGTTCTTC
TRBD1	TRBV5-1	TRBJ2-7	-	CASSSATGAIRTYEQYF	TGCGCCAGCAGCTCTGCCACAGGGGCCATACGGACCTACGAGCAGTACTTC
TRBD1	TRBV27	TRBJ2-7	-	CASSHRGVHEQYF	TGTGCCAGCAGTCACAGGGGGGTCCACGAGCAGTACTTC
TRBD2	TRBV10-1	TRBJ2-7	-	CASRLADLFLSYEQYF	TGCGCCAGCAGACTAGCGGACCTTTTCCTCTCCTACGAGCAGTACTTC
-	TRBV2	TRBJ2-3	once	CASNIGTDTQYF	TGTGCCAGCAATATAGGAACAGATACGCAGTATTTT
-	TRBV30	TRBJ1-2	once	CAWSVPASYGYTF	TGTGCCTGGAGTGTTCCGGCAAGCTATGGCTACACCTTC
-	TRBV7-2	TRBJ1-2	-	CASSAAGGANYGYTF	TGTGCCAGCAGCGCCGCGGGCGGTGCTAACTATGGCTACACCTTC
TRBD1	TRBV28	TRBJ2-7	-	CASSLTGQSYEQYF	TGTGCCAGCAGTTTAACGGGACAGTCCTACGAGCAGTACTTC
TRBD2	TRBV28	TRBJ2-1	-	CASSSPSGSSYNEQFF	TGTGCCAGCAGTTCCCCTAGCGGGAGTTCCTACAATGAGCAGTTCTTC
-	TRBV6-1	TRBJ1-1	-	CASTRAQGGTFF	TGTGCCAGCACTCGGGCACAGGGTGGAACTTTCTTT
-	TRBV5-1	TRBJ2-1	-	CASSLGRENEQFF	TGCGCCAGCAGCTTGGGGAGGGAGAATGAGCAGTTCTTC
-	TRBV28	TRBJ1-1	-	CASSSHGGNTEAFF	TGTGCCAGCAGTTCCCACGGAGGGAACACTGAAGCTTTCTTT
TRBD1	TRBV29-1	TRBJ2-7	-	CSVDGQGGSYEQYF	TGCAGCGTTGATGGACAGGGTGGATCCTACGAGCAGTACTTC
TRBD1	TRBV29-1	TRBJ2-1	few	CSVSPGQGVRNEQFF	TGCAGCGTTTCCCCGGGACAGGGGGTTCGCAATGAGCAGTTCTTC
-	TRBV5-5	TRBJ1-6	-	CASSLERVGDSPLHF	TGTGCCAGCAGCTTGGAAAGGGTAGGAGATTCACCCCTCCACTTT
TRBD1	TRBV9	TRBJ2-6	-	CASSAKTGGANVLTF	TGTGCCAGCAGCGCGAAGACAGGGGGGGCCAACGTCCTGACTTTC
TRBD1	TRBV13	TRBJ1-6	-	CASSIRTGTGDSPLHF	TGTGCCAGCAGCATCAGAACCGGGACAGGAGATTCACCCCTCCACTTT
-	TRBV30	TRBJ1-1	few	CAWSVLVGRTEAFF	TGTGCCTGGAGTGTACTGGTGGGGAGGACTGAAGCTTTCTTT
-	TRBV28	TRBJ1-5	-	CASSLVKARRDQPQHF	TGTGCCAGCAGTTTAGTTAAGGCTAGGAGGGATCAGCCCCAGCATTTT
TRBD2	TRBV28	TRBJ2-4	-	CASREQGGRAKNIQYF	TGTGCCAGCAGGGAACAGGGCGGGAGGGCCAAAAACATTCAGTACTTC